The clone carrying this T cell receptor beta chain showed up many times. Its antigen is still unknown. This sample is part of a study of human T cells and chemical hapten exposure. Before extraction, the whole blood was not fractionated, and total RNA was taken from it. The library tagged each cDNA molecule with unique molecular identifiers. Original handling: Individual samples carried between about 23,224 and 750,000 TCRs, with 85,000 to 100,000 as the median. TCRdb re-called the 5' RACE reads through MiXCR, storing one row per CDR3 protein. TCRdb, not the authors, supplied the V and J calls. The table records 120,000 to 150,000 distinct CDR3 sequences, around 4% of them present only once. Findings and caveats of the study: There was no change with DPC sensitization in TCRs above 1 in 1000 frequency.

Between the trimmed V and J ends, which lost 0 bases and 6 bases, there was a span of 10 bases. The CDR3 consists of 14 residues. Germline values: CDR1 KGHSH, CDR2 LQKENI. The sequence came from a female donor in good health. The chain couples TRBV18 to TRBJ2-3; D is uncertain. CDR3 DNA sequence: TGTGCCAGCTCACCACCCTCGCGCGCCGATACGCAGTATTTT. It yields the protein CASSPPSRADTQYF. The variable domain in full, with the rest retrieved from reference TRBV18 and TRBJ2-3, is NAGVMQNPRHLVRRRGQEARLRCSPMKGHSHVYWYRQLPEEGLKFMVYLQKENIIDESGMPKERFSAEFPKEGPSILRIQQVVRGDSAAYFCASSPPSRADTQYFGPGTRLTVL.